This T cell receptor beta chain emerged from a study of blood T cells in healthy people across ages (dated by TCRdb to about 2015). As for the study more broadly: In model experiments, template switching captured roughly one uniquely barcoded TCR beta cDNA molecule for every two T cells. To avoid experimental bias, donors of different ages were distributed randomly across sequencing lanes. The donors were divided into four age groups: young (average around 16 years), middle-aged (approximately 41), aged (about 62) and long-lived (more than 75). Using the same blood draw, the study looked at two additional independent replicas of 1 million unique cDNA reads for two donors, one aged 18 to 30 and the other aged 80 or older. Age-related changes in TCR beta repertoire diversity were measured in the study by deep sequencing normalized with unique cDNA molecular identifiers. Results the study describes overall, beyond this receptor: Because the CMV infection status of the donors was unknown, age-related changes in expanded clonotypes may potentially have been confounded. There was a strong correlation between observed TCR beta diversity and the percentage of naive T cells measured by flow cytometry. As age increased, observed TCR beta diversity per million T cells dropped in a roughly linear way, and a significant reduction was already evident by age 40. Total diversity estimates from one million sequenced T cells were considered lower bounds and underestimates. The long-lived group showed more naive CD4+ T cells, fewer expanded clones and increased TCR diversity than the aged group, suggesting age selection. Because profiling used bulk unsorted PBMCs, naive and antigen-experienced compartments could not be compared conclusively.

Donors were a few dozen systemically healthy Caucasian individuals from Russia aged roughly 6 to 90 years. Each donor gave ten milliliters of peripheral blood, collected into EDTA-treated Vacutainer tubes. Ficoll-Paque density-gradient centrifugation was used to isolate PBMCs, with at least 6 million per sample. Trizol reagent was used to extract total RNA from the PBMCs, yielding at least 6 micrograms per sample. The percentages of naive CD45RAhigh/CD27high T cells were determined by flow cytometry on a PBMC aliquot from every donor. From cysteine to phenylalanine, the CDR3 is 17 amino acids long. The sequence is cut down to CDR3 DNA, 51 bases in frame from base 1. The V end loses 3 bases and the J end loses 6 bases, and a stretch of 20 bases separates them. This clonotype came up once. Its antigen target is currently unknown. Per-nucleotide qualities are absent, and no much larger clonotype sits a single base away.

The method behind the library was 5' RACE. A second PCR of about 6 to 12 cycles was performed with a sample-barcoded 5' primer and a J-beta primer mix. A unique molecular identifier was introduced onto each TCR beta cDNA molecule by a template-switch 5' adaptor carrying 12 random nucleotides. Each sample yielded at least 2.5 million CDR3-containing paired-end reads. First-strand cDNA synthesis was performed from all RNA using the Mint cDNA synthesis kit, with priming by a TRBC-specific oligonucleotide. After uracil-DNA glycosylase treatment, a first 18-cycle PCR used universal primers M1SS and BC2_uni_R on all cDNA. As for how the authors treated the data: For normalization, 1 million high-quality reads, each with a distinct molecular identifier, were randomly selected from each sample. Instead of being binned into consensus sequences, reads with shared molecular identifiers were discarded. MiTCR, with a Q25 quality threshold and the strictest error-elimination algorithm, was used for CDR3 identification, clonotype clustering and error correction. A nonparametric unseen species model using Euler transformation provided a lower-bound estimate of total TCR beta diversity. TCRdb reanalyzed the raw reads on its own, using fastp at Q25 for trimming and MiXCR for clone calling, and kept in-frame beta chains. Each CDR3 protein gets just one entry, which takes the most common genes and DNA from the rows behind it. TCRdb, rather than the study authors, made the V and J calls. The sample records approximately 1,700,000 distinct CDR3 sequences, around 42% of which are singletons. About 21% of the sample is taken by the ten largest.

The sequence is built from TRBV12-3 or TRBV12-4 and TRBJ2-2, and TRBD1 may be the D gene, going by 5 matching bases. This receptor was taken from a human donor in good health. The sequencing sample was made of blood. CDR3 protein: CASSFNVLMGRPGELFF. The DNA sequence is given as TGTGCCAGCAGTTTTAATGTTTTGATGGGGCGCCCCGGGGAGCTGTTTTTT.